Listed below are T cell receptor beta chains from one sample, sequenced in a study of blood T cells in healthy people across ages. TCRdb reprocessed the 5' RACE reads via MiXCR and lists one record per CDR3 protein. This table holds 800,000 or so distinct CDR3 sequences, about 25% found once. The same sample was also studied in work on T cells of mothers and their children.

The material sequenced was blood. These receptors originate from a boy younger than 18 in good health. Both conserved end residues are part of each CDR3. D genes are given only for firm matches. Size values are once, few and many counts, or a class for expanded clones, and some rows have none.

J	V	D	size	CDR3	DNA
TRBJ2-3	TRBV7-9	-	-	CASSHQPGLNTDTQYF	TGTGCCAGCAGCCATCAGCCGGGACTTAACACAGATACGCAGTATTTT
TRBJ2-3	TRBV3-1	-	few	CASSQGFFNTDTQYF	TGTGCCAGCAGCCAAGGTTTTTTTAACACAGATACGCAGTATTTT
TRBJ2-7	TRBV6-2/TRBV6-3	TRBD2	many	CASSYFGTAGVYEQYF	TGTGCCAGCAGTTACTTTGGTACCGCGGGGGTCTACGAGCAGTACTTC
TRBJ2-7	TRBV27	TRBD1	few	CASSFGQGITYEQYF	TGTGCCAGCAGTTTTGGACAGGGGATAACCTACGAGCAGTACTTC
TRBJ1-2	TRBV4-3	-	-	CASSQGTRGLYGYTF	TGCGCCAGCAGCCAAGGTACGAGGGGCCTCTATGGCTACACCTTC
TRBJ2-7	TRBV11-3	-	many	CASSLEQGSYEQYF	TGTGCCAGCAGCTTAGAACAGGGCTCCTACGAGCAGTACTTC
TRBJ1-2	TRBV6-1	-	-	CASSEGRQVYGYTF	TGTGCCAGCAGTGAAGGCCGACAAGTCTATGGCTACACCTTC
TRBJ2-2	TRBV7-8	TRBD2	many	CASSRVAGGGTGELFF	TGTGCCAGCAGCCGCGTAGCGGGGGGTGGCACCGGGGAGCTGTTTTTT
TRBJ2-2	TRBV7-9	-	-	CASSLALNTGELFF	TGTGCCAGCAGCTTAGCGTTAAACACCGGGGAGCTGTTTTTT
TRBJ2-5	TRBV3-1	TRBD2	-	CASSQLAGDTQETQYF	TGTGCCAGCAGCCAACTAGCGGGAGATACCCAAGAGACTCAGTACTTC
TRBJ1-1	TRBV7-2	-	-	CASSLKSGGTEAFF	TGTGCCAGCAGCTTAAAGTCGGGGGGCACTGAAGCTTTCTTT
TRBJ2-5	TRBV7-2	TRBD1	few	CASSMRTGVETQYF	TGTGCCAGCAGCATGAGGACAGGGGTTGAGACCCAGTACTTC
TRBJ2-5	TRBV12-3/TRBV12-4	-	-	CASSLRGESETQYF	TGTGCCAGCAGTTTGAGGGGGGAGTCAGAGACCCAGTACTTC
TRBJ2-1	TRBV2	TRBD1	few	CASSSGQGIYNEQFF	TGTGCCAGCAGTTCGGGACAGGGGATCTACAATGAGCAGTTCTTC
TRBJ2-3	TRBV24-1	-	-	CATSDFRRVGTDTQYF	TGTGCCACCAGTGATTTTCGCAGGGTAGGGACAGATACGCAGTATTTT
TRBJ1-1	TRBV7-9	-	-	CASSLAQPEAFF	TGTGCCAGCAGCTTAGCCCAACCTGAAGCTTTCTTT
TRBJ1-1	TRBV24-1	-	-	CATSDTTNTEAFF	TGTGCCACCAGTGATACGACGAACACTGAAGCTTTCTTT
TRBJ1-1	TRBV7-9	-	few	CASSFAERLGPEAFF	TGTGCCAGCAGCTTCGCCGAGAGGCTCGGCCCTGAAGCTTTCTTT
TRBJ1-4	TRBV10-3	-	-	CAISGVPAEEKLFF	TGTGCCATCAGTGGGGTACCGGCTGAAGAAAAACTGTTTTTT
TRBJ2-5	TRBV28	TRBD1	few	CASSLSSGGAAEETQYF	TGTGCCAGCAGTTTAAGCTCAGGGGGCGCGGCCGAAGAGACCCAGTACTTC
TRBJ2-6	TRBV20-1	TRBD1	-	CSAEQGTSGANVLTF	TGCAGTGCGGAACAGGGGACCTCTGGGGCCAACGTCCTGACTTTC
TRBJ2-6	TRBV6-2/TRBV6-3	-	-	CASSVLGANVLTF	TGTGCCAGCAGTGTACTTGGGGCCAACGTCCTGACTTTC
TRBJ2-7	TRBV4-3	TRBD2	-	CASSQESSGKDEQYF	TGCGCCAGCAGCCAAGAGTCTAGCGGGAAGGACGAGCAGTACTTC
TRBJ2-6	TRBV4-3	-	-	CASSQGGTPSGANVLTF	TGCGCCAGCAGCCAAGGGGGCACTCCCTCTGGGGCCAACGTCCTGACTTTT
TRBJ2-1	TRBV19	TRBD2	-	CASSIATSASYNEQFF	TGTGCCAGTAGTATAGCAACTAGCGCGTCCTACAATGAGCAGTTCTTC
TRBJ1-4	TRBV5-1	TRBD1	few	CASSPGQGSFVEKLFF	TGCGCCAGCAGCCCAGGACAGGGGTCCTTTGTGGAAAAACTGTTTTTT
TRBJ1-4	TRBV6-6	TRBD1	few	CASQGAGEKLFF	TGTGCCAGCCAGGGGGCGGGAGAAAAACTGTTTTTT
TRBJ1-4	TRBV20-1	-	-	CSAFEVSSLNEKLFF	TGCAGTGCGTTTGAGGTCAGCAGCCTTAATGAAAAACTGTTTTTT
TRBJ1-2	TRBV4-3	-	-	CASSQDWFSGYDFFGYTF	TGCGCCAGCAGCCAAGACTGGTTCTCGGGCTACGATTTTTTTGGCTACACCTTC
TRBJ1-4	TRBV2	-	-	CASRTVPLGDEKLFF	TGTGCCAGCAGGACAGTGCCACTCGGGGATGAAAAACTGTTTTTT
TRBJ2-7	TRBV4-1	TRBD2	few	CASSSGGFQSYEQYF	TGCGCCAGCAGCTCGGGGGGTTTTCAGTCCTACGAGCAGTACTTC
TRBJ1-5	TRBV4-3	-	few	CASSQRGEPQHF	TGCGCCAGCAGCCAGAGGGGGGAGCCCCAGCATTTT
TRBJ1-2	TRBV6-1	-	once	CASSQGARANPDYGYTF	TGTGCCAGCAGTCAAGGGGCAAGGGCAAACCCTGACTATGGCTACACCTTC
TRBJ2-1	TRBV7-8	-	few	CASSFVLGVNNEQFF	TGTGCCAGCAGCTTTGTGCTGGGCGTAAACAATGAGCAGTTCTTC
TRBJ2-2	TRBV9	TRBD2	-	CASSVGILAGVPRTGELFF	TGTGCCAGCAGCGTAGGTATTCTAGCGGGAGTCCCTAGGACCGGGGAGCTGTTTTTT
TRBJ2-7	TRBV15	TRBD1	few	CATSSVQGVLGYEQYF	TGTGCCACCAGCAGCGTACAGGGGGTTCTCGGCTACGAGCAGTACTTC
TRBJ2-1	TRBV6-4	TRBD2	-	CASSGTSGRSPGGSYNEQFF	TGTGCCAGCAGTGGGACTAGCGGGAGGAGTCCTGGAGGGTCCTACAATGAGCAGTTCTTC
TRBJ2-4	TRBV7-6	-	many	CASSPYPRGLGKNIQYF	TGTGCCAGCAGCCCCTACCCCAGGGGATTAGGCAAAAACATTCAGTACTTC
TRBJ1-4	TRBV28	-	-	CASSPRRFPNEELFF	TGTGCCAGCAGTCCCCGACGGTTTCCTAATGAAGAACTGTTTTTT
TRBJ1-1	TRBV19	-	-	CASSSHRNTEAFF	TGTGCCAGTAGTTCACACCGGAACACTGAAGCTTTCTTT
TRBJ1-1	TRBV7-9	TRBD1	-	CASSLFGTGGTEAFF	TGTGCCAGCAGCTTATTTGGGACAGGGGGCACTGAAGCTTTCTTT
TRBJ2-5	TRBV20-1	TRBD1	few	CSARDRAVGETQYF	TGCAGTGCTAGGGACAGGGCGGTTGGGGAGACCCAGTACTTC
TRBJ1-1	TRBV5-1	-	few	CASRGERVDTEAFF	TGCGCCAGCAGGGGGGAAAGGGTTGACACTGAAGCTTTCTTT
TRBJ2-1	TRBV6-2/TRBV6-3	-	-	CASSLSPSGDEQFF	TGTGCCAGCAGTCTCTCCCCCTCAGGGGATGAGCAGTTCTTC
TRBJ1-4	TRBV12-3/TRBV12-4	TRBD1	few	CASRTGAYATNEKLFF	TGTGCCAGCAGGACAGGGGCTTATGCAACTAATGAAAAACTGTTTTTT
TRBJ2-7	TRBV12-3/TRBV12-4	-	-	CASSRKDGSYEQYF	TGTGCCAGCAGTCGTAAAGACGGCTCCTACGAGCAGTACTTC
TRBJ2-5	TRBV12-3/TRBV12-4	TRBD1	few	CASTPDLDRAETQYF	TGTGCCAGCACCCCAGACTTGGACAGGGCAGAGACCCAGTACTTC
TRBJ2-3	TRBV10-3	-	few	CAISEMDRTSTDTQYF	TGTGCCATCAGTGAGATGGACCGAACTAGCACAGATACGCAGTATTTT
TRBJ2-2	TRBV2	-	few	CASSEARSDIVGTGELFF	TGTGCCAGCAGTGAAGCTCGTAGCGACATAGTCGGGACCGGGGAGCTGTTTTTT
TRBJ1-1	TRBV4-3	TRBD1	few	CASSQRFGTDNTEAFF	TGCGCCAGCAGCCAAAGATTCGGGACAGACAACACTGAAGCTTTCTTT
TRBJ1-1	TRBV6-5	TRBD1	-	CASWTGSADTEAFF	TGTGCCAGCTGGACAGGGTCAGCTGATACTGAAGCTTTCTTT
TRBJ1-1	TRBV6-2/TRBV6-3	-	-	CASSLTKVGTLREAFF	TGTGCCAGCAGTCTAACAAAAGTTGGGACGCTACGGGAAGCTTTCTTT
TRBJ1-4	TRBV12-3/TRBV12-4	-	-	CASSFYLFANEKLFF	TGTGCCAGCAGTTTTTACCTCTTCGCTAATGAAAAACTGTTTTTT